The 21 T cell receptor beta chains below come from one sample, sequenced in a study of blood T cell repertoires in COVID-19. Some clones are missing from TCRdb's copy, which holds only in-frame ones; the method was immunoSEQ multiplex PCR. The sample has a few hundred thousand clones, roughly 90% seen once. Sequencing was done on a sample of peripheral blood. The receptors derive from a man aged 35 to 55 with acute or convalescent COVID-19.

This clone was detected once. This chain uses TRBV5-6 with TRBJ1-4, with no clear D. Germline lookup yields CDR1 SGHDT and CDR2 YYEEEE. V was shortened by 3 bases and J by 3 bases, with 9 bases between the two germline ends. CDR3 length equals 14 residues. The CDR3 bases are TGTGCCAGCAGCTCGGGGAGGGCTAATGAAAAACTGTTTTTT. It codes for CASSSGRANEKLFF. Together with reference TRBV5-6 and TRBJ1-4, the CDR3 gives the full variable domain: DAGVTQSPTHLIKTRGQQVTLRCSPKSGHDTVSWYQQALGQGPQFIFQYYEEEERQRGNFPDRFSGHQFPNYSSELNVNALLLGDSALYLCASSSGRANEKLFFGSGTQLSVL.

This CDR3 reads CASSAGTGFGTEAFF. In nucleotides, the CDR3 is TGTGCCAGCAGTGCCGGGACAGGGTTTGGCACTGAAGCTTTCTTT. This chain links TRBV6-6 with TRBJ1-1; 9 nucleotides align to TRBD1. The germline V gene has CDR1 MNHNY and CDR2 SVGAGI (reference sequence). This CDR3 is built from 15 residues. Trimming cost V 5 bases and J 4 bases; bases outside gene matches: 8.

On this clone: The identical CDR3 is also encoded by other nucleotide sequences in the sample. This chain joins TRBV28 and TRBJ2-7, with D maybe TRBD1 (6 bases). Deletions cut 6 bases from V and 3 bases from J, with 9 bases between. The CDR3 is made up of 12 amino acids. Germline CDR1 and CDR2: MDHEN and SYDVKM. The CDR3, as DNA: TGTGCCAGCAGCCCAGGGGTCTACGAGCAGTACTTC. It encodes CASSPGVYEQYF.

This clone showed up just once. This chain uses TRBV28 with TRBJ1-5, with 9 positions matching TRBD1. The CDR3 has 15 amino acids. Germline CDR1 and CDR2: MDHEN and SYDVKM. The V gene end was trimmed by 6 bases and the J gene end by 3 bases; junction bases not matched to a gene: 6. CDR3 in DNA: TGTGCCAGCAGGTCGGACAGGGGTGACAATCAGCCCCAGCATTTT. It encodes CASRSDRGDNQPQHF.

V is TRBV28 and J is TRBJ2-7; the match to TRBD1 covers 7 bases. The length of the CDR3 is 15 residues. With 3 bases clipped from V and 2 bases from J, the junction kept 7 bases outside the gene matches. Germline CDR1 MDHEN, CDR2 SYDVKM. CDR3 sequence (DNA): TGTGCCAGCAGTTTTATTACGCAGGGGGCCTACGAGCAGTACTTC. The encoded protein is CASSFITQGAYEQYF.

This chain joins TRBV7-6 and TRBJ1-1; weak D call: TRBD1 (6 bases). The CDR3 spans 18 residues. Germline CDR1 is SGHVS and CDR2 is FNYEAQ. V lost 0 bases and J 0 bases, leaving 17 bases between the germline ends. CDR3 bases: TGTGCCAGCAGCTTAGCGCGCAGGGGTTGGTCGTTGAACACTGAAGCTTTCTTT. It encodes CASSLARRGWSLNTEAFF.

V gene TRBV7-8 combines with J gene TRBJ2-3; the D is unclear. CDR1 and CDR2 (germline): SGHVS, FQNEAQ. This CDR3 is built from 14 residues. The V and J ends lost 4 bases and 2 bases respectively, with 10 bases between them. The chain's CDR3 is CASSSESYTDTQYF. CDR3 coding DNA: TGTGCCAGCAGCTCAGAATCATACACAGATACGCAGTATTTT. The variable domain in full, completed from reference TRBV7-8 and TRBJ2-3, reads GAGVSQSPRYKVAKRGQDVALRCDPISGHVSLFWYQQALGQGPEFLTYFQNEAQLDKSGLPSDRFFAERPEGSVSTLKIQRTQQEDSAVYLCASSSESYTDTQYFGPGTRLTVL.

The chain carries TRBV9 and TRBJ1-3; D is unclear. The CDR3 consists of 16 residues. CDR1 and CDR2 from the germline V gene are SGDLS and YYNGEE. Between the trimmed V and J ends, which lost 4 bases and 3 bases, there was a span of 17 bases. CDR3 bases: TGTGCCAGCAGCCGGAGGAGGTCGTCCTTTGGAAACACCATATATTTT. Its protein is CASSRRRSSFGNTIYF.

The CDR3 here is CASSPTSGGGVEQFF. The CDR3 DNA sequence: TGTGCCAGCAGCCCCACCAGCGGGGGGGGCGTAGAGCAGTTCTTC. The gene calls are TRBV3-1 (or the pseudogene TRBV3-2) and TRBJ2-1; the match to TRBD2 covers 10 bases. Germline V gene sequence: CDR1 LGHDT, CDR2 YNNKEL (reference sequence). Trimming took 4 bases from V and 10 from J; bases not matched to a gene: 10. CDR3 size: 15 residues.

The gene calls are TRBV5-4 and TRBJ1-6; 7 bases agree with TRBD1. The germline gives CDR1 SGHNT, CDR2 YYREEE (reference sequence). The CDR3 contains 14 residues. Trimming took 4 bases from V and 7 from J; bases not matched to a gene: 5. In DNA, the CDR3 is TGTGCCAGCAGCCTGACAGGGTTCAATTCACCCCTCCACTTT. As protein: CASSLTGFNSPLHF.

The chain employs TRBV7-2 and TRBJ2-1; TRBD2 aligns across 10 bases. CDR1 and CDR2 from the germline V gene are SGHTA and FQGNSA. The CDR3 is 17 residues long. J was trimmed by 0 bases and V by 6 bases; bases with no gene match: 8. The CDR3 DNA sequence: TGTGCCAGCAGTTTTAGGACTAGCGGATTCTCCTACAATGAGCAGTTCTTC. As protein: CASSFRTSGFSYNEQFF.

This chain connects TRBV10-3 to TRBJ2-3, with D perhaps TRBD1 (6 bases). Looked up from germline, CDR1 is ENHRY and CDR2 is SYGVKD. The CDR3 loop spans 15 amino acids. The V and J ends lost 0 bases and 3 bases respectively, with 10 bases between them. CDR3 sequence reads: CAISESRGSTDTQYF. Written as DNA, the CDR3 is TGTGCCATCAGTGAGTCCAGGGGATCGACAGATACGCAGTATTTT.

The CDR3 spells CASSSAGRYTDTQYF. The CDR3, as DNA: TGTGCCAGCAGTTCGGCGGGGCGTTATACAGATACGCAGTATTTT. The chain has TRBV28 and TRBJ2-3; D might be TRBD2 (6 bases). V was pared by 4 bases and J by 3 bases, with 14 bases between. CDR1 MDHEN and CDR2 SYDVKM come from the germline V gene. The CDR3 totals 15 residues.

The rearrangement joins TRBV7-6 to TRBJ1-4; D is perhaps TRBD1 (5 bases). V shed 1 base and J shed 4 bases, with 13 bases lying between them. The germline V gene encodes CDR1 SGHVS and CDR2 FNYEAQ. The CDR3 totals 16 residues. Here the CDR3 DNA reads TGTGCCAGCAGCTTAGATAGTCCGGACAATAATGAAAAACTGTTTTTT. Encoded protein: CASSLDSPDNNEKLFF.

The chain carries TRBV19 and TRBJ2-1; TRBD2 matches at 9 bases. Germline CDR1 is LNHDA and CDR2 is SQIVND (reference sequence). Trimming at V came to 1 base and at J to 3 bases, leaving 4 bases not matched to a gene. The length of the CDR3 is 16 residues. CDR3 in amino acids: CASSIASGISYNEQFF. Written as DNA, the CDR3 is TGTGCCAGTAGTATAGCTAGCGGGATAAGCTACAATGAGCAGTTCTTC.

The V call is TRBV4-2, the J call TRBJ2-7, with D perhaps TRBD2 (5 bases). The V and J ends lost 1 base and 0 bases respectively, with 13 bases between them. The CDR3 totals 16 residues. Germline V lookup: CDR1 LGHNA, CDR2 YNFKEQ. CDR3 protein: CASSQAIYGSSYEQYF. The CDR3, as DNA: TGTGCCAGCAGCCAAGCCATCTATGGGAGCTCCTACGAGCAGTACTTC.

The chain joins TRBV27 to TRBJ2-2; 10 positions agree with TRBD2. Trimming removed 5 bases from V and 2 bases from J; junction bases left unmatched: 11. The germline gives CDR1 MNHEY, CDR2 SMNVEV (reference sequence). The CDR3 contains 18 residues. The CDR3: CASSPNSGRYFNTGELFF. The CDR3 bases are TGTGCCAGCAGTCCCAATAGCGGGAGGTACTTTAACACCGGGGAGCTGTTTTTT.

The rearrangement joins TRBV5-1 to TRBJ2-2; tentatively, D is TRBD1 (5 bases). The V end lost 0 bases, the J end lost 6 bases, and 9 bases lay between the germline ends. CDR1 SGHRS and CDR2 YFSETQ come from the germline V gene. The CDR3 runs 14 residues. The CDR3 sequence: CASSLVRGSGELFF. The CDR3 nucleotides are TGCGCCAGCAGCTTGGTAAGGGGTTCCGGGGAGCTGTTTTTT.

The chain carries TRBV12-5 and TRBJ2-1, with TRBD1 matching 9 bases. There are 15 residues in the CDR3. With 1 base clipped from V and 8 bases from J, the junction kept 6 bases outside the gene matches. Germline lookup yields CDR1 LGHNT and CDR2 FRNRAP. The CDR3 region is CASGLGTGELDEQFF. CDR3 sequence (DNA): TGTGCTAGTGGTTTGGGGACAGGGGAATTGGATGAGCAGTTCTTC.

About this clone itself: Other DNA sequences in this specimen translate into the identical CDR3. The CDR3 protein is CASSQGAGGYEQYF. As DNA, the CDR3 is TGCGCCAGCAGCCAAGGGGCAGGGGGCTACGAGCAGTACTTC. The chain couples TRBV4-3 to TRBJ2-7; 7 positions agree with TRBD1. V lost 1 base and J lost 3; bases outside the gene matches: 3. The CDR3 consists of 14 residues. From germline, CDR1 is LGHNA and CDR2 YSLEER.

This clone has just one count. The chain combines TRBV6-5 with TRBJ2-7; D unresolved. The V end lost 0 bases, the J end lost 2 bases, and 5 bases lay between the germline ends. Germline-derived CDR1 and CDR2 are MNHEY and SVGAGI. The CDR3 length is 13 residues. In DNA, the CDR3 is TGTGCCAGCAGTTACTCGACAACCTACGAGCAGTACTTC. Its translation is CASSYSTTYEQYF.